The 30 T cell receptor beta chains reported below all come from one sample, sequenced in a study of T cell clones after liver transplantation. Profiled with immunoSEQ multiplex PCR; TCRdb holds only in-frame clones, not every one. The data show about 120,000 clones, 90% seen once. The material sequenced was CD4+ T cells from blood, taken 12 months after liver transplant. The receptor set was obtained from a human patient who received a liver transplant. Some T cells may trace back to the graft donor.

This sequence joins TRBV11-2 and TRBJ2-5, with no clear D. From germline, CDR1 is SGHAT and CDR2 FQNNGV. Trimming shortened V by 2 bases and J by 0 bases, and 10 bases separated the two germline ends. This CDR3 is 15 amino acids long. CDR3 DNA: TGTGCCAGCAGCTTATCGGTATCCAACCAAGAGACCCAGTACTTC. Its translation: CASSLSVSNQETQYF.

The chain is built from TRBV5-4 and TRBJ1-5; D unclear. Germline assignment: CDR1 SGHNT and CDR2 YYREEE (reference sequence). This CDR3 is 14 amino acids long. V lost 4 bases to trimming and J lost 4 bases, with 12 bases between them. CDR3 sequence reads: CASSPRPENQPQHF. The CDR3 DNA is TGTGCCAGCAGCCCCCGGCCGGAGAATCAGCCCCAGCATTTT.

The chain joins TRBV28 to TRBJ2-7, with 9 bases identical to TRBD1. Unmatched junction bases numbered 2, after V lost 8 bases and J lost 3 bases. Germline values: CDR1 MDHEN, CDR2 SYDVKM. CDR3 length: 12 residues. The CDR3 protein is CASGQGYYEQYF. The CDR3 nucleotides read TGTGCCAGCGGACAGGGGTACTACGAGCAGTACTTC.

CDR3 amino acids: CASSGGLTGQKNEQYF. CDR3 nucleotides: TGCGCCAGCAGTGGGGGATTGACAGGGCAGAAGAACGAGCAGTACTTC. The rearrangement joins TRBV5-1 to TRBJ2-7, with 7 bases fitting TRBD1. The V and J ends lost 5 bases and 5 bases, in that order; junction bases with no gene match: 16. CDR1 and CDR2 (germline): SGHRS, YFSETQ. The CDR3 consists of 16 residues.

The chain links TRBV19 to TRBJ1-5; TRBD1 is a possible D gene (6 bases). CDR1 LNHDA and CDR2 SQIVND come from the germline V gene (reference sequence). There are 13 residues in the CDR3. Trimming removed 5 bases from V and 3 bases from J, with 8 bases in between. The CDR3 loop is CASSDRFNQPQHF. The CDR3 DNA follows: TGTGCCAGTAGTGACAGGTTCAATCAGCCCCAGCATTTT.

The rearrangement joins TRBV30 to TRBJ1-5; 9 nucleotides agree with TRBD1. The ends lost 2 bases at V and 6 bases at J; junction bases unmatched: 5. CDR1 is GTSNPN, CDR2 SVGIG, per germline (reference sequence). The CDR3 spans 14 residues. CDR3 sequence: CAWSPGTGSQPQHF. CDR3 coding DNA: TGTGCCTGGAGTCCCGGGACAGGGAGTCAGCCCCAGCATTTT.

The rearrangement joins TRBV7-3 to TRBJ2-2; 7 bases are shared with TRBD1. Trimming removed 4 bases from V and 0 bases from J; junction bases left unmatched: 2. The CDR3 sequence is 15 residues long. Germline CDR1 reads SGHTA; CDR2 reads FQGTGA. The CDR3 nucleotides read TGTGCCAGCAGCTCGACAGGGTCGAACACCGGGGAGCTGTTTTTT. It encodes CASSSTGSNTGELFF.

The rearrangement joins TRBV21-1 to TRBJ1-4. TRBV21-1 is flagged as a pseudogene. The CDR3 runs 16 residues. The CDR3 here is CASSKSAAPFSEKLFF. The CDR3 region has the DNA TGTGCCAGCAGCAAATCGGCAGCCCCTTTTAGTGAAAAACTGTTTTTT.

The chain combines TRBV2 with TRBJ2-7; TRBD1 matches 8 bases. Germline CDR1 SNHLY, CDR2 FYNNEI. V lost 5 bases and J lost 5; bases outside the gene matches: 11. The CDR3 is 15 residues long. The CDR3 region is CASSPRRTGIHEQYF. The CDR3 coding sequence is TGTGCCAGCAGTCCCCGCCGGACAGGGATCCACGAGCAGTACTTC.

CDR3 DNA: TGTGCCAGCAGTGAACAGCTCGTCCAAGAGACCCAGTACTTC. This gives the protein CASSEQLVQETQYF. The chain couples TRBV2 to TRBJ2-5, with no clear D. The V end was cut by 2 bases, the J end by 1 base, with 8 bases between. Per the germline V gene, CDR1 is SNHLY and CDR2 is FYNNEI. The CDR3 is made up of 14 amino acids.

V gene TRBV5-6 combines with J gene TRBJ2-1, with TRBD1 identical over 9 bases. Germline V gene data show CDR1 as SGHDT and CDR2 as YYEEEE. The CDR3 totals 15 residues. After removal of 3 bases from V and 9 bases from J, the junction contained 10 bases not matched to a gene. The CDR3, as DNA: TGTGCCAGCAGCTCCTGGGGCTCGACAGGGGGTGAGCAGTTCTTC. It is translated as CASSSWGSTGGEQFF.

The V and J genes are TRBV7-9 and TRBJ2-7; no firm D call. Germline-derived CDR1 and CDR2 are SEHNR and FQNEAQ (reference sequence). Deletions cut 1 base from V and 3 bases from J, with 7 bases between. This CDR3 comprises 13 residues. The CDR3 DNA sequence: TGTGCCAGCAGCTTAGGGGTTCACTACGAGCAGTACTTC. Translating it yields CASSLGVHYEQYF.

The genes are TRBV9 and TRBJ2-4; D possibly corresponds to TRBD1 (5 bases). This CDR3 has 13 amino acids. The germline V gene has CDR1 SGDLS and CDR2 YYNGEE. Trimming took off 3 bases at V and 8 bases at J, with 12 bases between the two ends. The CDR3 region has the DNA TGTGCCAGCAGCGCGCAGGGTGCGGACATTCAGTACTTC. This encodes CASSAQGADIQYF.

To note about this clone: Compared with germline, one end of the junction differs, possibly owing to a read error. The V and J genes are TRBV6-1 and TRBJ1-3; TRBD1 might be the D (6 bases). Germline lookup yields CDR1 MNHNS and CDR2 SASEGT. The CDR3 contains 14 residues. In DNA, the CDR3 is TGTGCCAGCAGTGAGCAGGGGTCTGGGAACACCATATATTTT. As protein: CASSEQGSGNTIYF.

This clone was seen once. J is TRBJ2-2 and V is TRBV5-1; 11 bases match TRBD2. Per germline, CDR1 SGHRS and CDR2 YFSETQ. There are 16 residues in the CDR3. The ends lost 2 bases at V and 2 bases at J; junction bases unmatched: 2. Written as DNA, the CDR3 is TGCGCCAGCAGCTTTCTAGCGGGAGGAAACACCGGGGAGCTGTTTTTT. This gives the protein CASSFLAGGNTGELFF.

DNA for the CDR3: TGTGCCAGCAGCGTAGCCCCCGGGTCTGGCTACACCTTC. Its translation is CASSVAPGSGYTF. The rearrangement uses TRBV9 and TRBJ1-2; D ambiguous. The CDR3 totals 13 residues. CDR1 and CDR2 (germline): SGDLS, YYNGEE. V was trimmed by 0 bases and J by 7 bases, leaving 10 bases between them. The whole variable domain, filled in from reference TRBV9 and TRBJ1-2, reads DSGVTQTPKHLITATGQRVTLRCSPRSGDLSVYWYQQSLDQGLQFLIQYYNGEERAKGNILERFSAQQFPDLHSELNLSSLELGDSALYFCASSVAPGSGYTFGSGTRLTVV.

The rearrangement links TRBV10-1 to TRBJ2-2; tentatively, D is TRBD1 or TRBD2 (6 bases each). The CDR3 loop spans 15 amino acids. Germline values: CDR1 WNHNN, CDR2 SYGVQD (reference sequence). Trimming shortened V by 3 bases and J by 6 bases, and 14 bases separated the two germline ends. CDR3 residues: CASSDRGRRSGELFF. DNA of the CDR3: TGCGCCAGCAGTGATCGGGGGCGAAGATCCGGGGAGCTGTTTTTT.

The J gene is TRBJ2-2, the V gene TRBV19; 10 bases line up with TRBD1. The CDR3 spans 15 residues. Germline V gives CDR1 LNHDA, CDR2 SQIVND (reference sequence). V was pared by 3 bases and J by 7 bases, with 5 bases of the junction left unmatched. CDR3 bases: TGTGCCAGTAGTATGGGGACAGGGGTAATCGGGGAGCTGTTTTTT. This gives the protein CASSMGTGVIGELFF.

The chain combines TRBV6-6 with TRBJ2-3; D possibly corresponds to TRBD2 (5 bases). From germline, CDR1 is MNHNY and CDR2 SVGAGI (reference sequence). V shed 4 bases and J shed 9 bases, with 14 bases lying between them. The CDR3 loop spans 13 amino acids. CDR3 loop: CASSSRAGDTQYF. The DNA for the CDR3 is TGTGCCAGCAGTTCGCGGGCGGGTGACACGCAGTATTTT.

The chain recombines TRBV18 with TRBJ2-6; no clear D. CDR1 KGHSH and CDR2 LQKENI come from the germline V gene. V was clipped by 1 base and J by 0 bases, with 10 bases between them. This CDR3 spans 17 amino acids. The CDR3 DNA is TGTGCCAGCTCACCACTCCCTTCTGGCTCTGGGGCCAACGTCCTGACTTTC. As protein: CASSPLPSGSGANVLTF.

This clone was detected only once. V gene TRBV7-6 combines with J gene TRBJ1-4; 7 bases fit TRBD1. Per the germline V gene, CDR1 is SGHVS and CDR2 is FNYEAQ. The trim removed 5 bases at V and 4 bases at J, leaving 13 bases unmatched. CDR3 length equals 17 residues. The CDR3 sequence is CASSQRTGAHYNEKLFF. CDR3 nucleotide sequence: TGTGCCAGCAGCCAGCGAACAGGGGCCCATTATAATGAAAAACTGTTTTTT.

This rearrangement joins TRBV6-6 to TRBJ1-2; D is possibly TRBD1 (5 bases). The CDR3 runs 12 residues. Looked up from germline, CDR1 is MNHNY and CDR2 is SVGAGI (reference sequence). Deletions cut 2 bases from V and 8 bases from J, with 9 bases between. The DNA of the CDR3 is TGTGCCAGCAGTTACGCCAGGGACGGCTACACCTTC. Translating gives CASSYARDGYTF.

The rearrangement joins TRBV5-1 to TRBJ1-1; TRBD1 is a possible D gene (5 bases). Germline V gene sequence: CDR1 SGHRS, CDR2 YFSETQ. This CDR3 spans 13 amino acids. V gave up 0 bases and J gave up 5 bases, with 8 bases separating them. Here the CDR3 reads CASSLGQSTEAFF. Written as DNA, the CDR3 is TGCGCCAGCAGCTTGGGACAGTCTACTGAAGCTTTCTTT.

The chain employs TRBV7-9 and TRBJ2-5, with D tentatively TRBD2 (6 bases). The CDR3 is 14 amino acids. Germline V gene lookup returns CDR1 SEHNR and CDR2 FQNEAQ (reference sequence). Trimming removed 5 bases from V and 4 bases from J, with 14 bases in between. DNA of the CDR3: TGTGCCAGCAGCCACGGGACTCGCCGAGAGACCCAGTACTTC. This translates into CASSHGTRRETQYF. Based on the CDR3 plus reference TRBV7-9 and TRBJ2-5, the full variable domain is DTGVSQNPRHKITKRGQNVTFRCDPISEHNRLYWYRQTLGQGPEFLTYFQNEAQLEKSRLLSDRFSAERPKGSFSTLEIQRTEQGDSAMYLCASSHGTRRETQYFGPGTRLLVL.

The chain employs TRBV11-3 and TRBJ2-3; 12 bases match TRBD2. Germline V gene sequence: CDR1 SGHNT, CDR2 YENEEA. Unmatched junction bases numbered 2, after V lost 1 base and J lost 3 bases. The CDR3 spans 16 residues. CDR3 DNA: TGTGCCAGCAGCTTAGTTCTAGCGGGAGGGACAGATACGCAGTATTTT. It specifies CASSLVLAGGTDTQYF.

The chain employs TRBV15 and TRBJ1-1; D call uncertain. The CDR3 contains 12 residues. V lost 4 bases and J lost 4, with 7 bases in between. CDR1 is LNHNV, CDR2 YYDKDF, per germline (reference sequence). The CDR3 DNA is TGTGCCACCAGCACAGACTCCACTGAAGCTTTCTTT. This encodes CATSTDSTEAFF.

The CDR3 region has the DNA TGTGCCAGCGGGGATGGACAGGGCTATTATCAGCCCCAGCATTTT. Amino acids: CASGDGQGYYQPQHF. The V call is TRBV27, the J call TRBJ1-5; 8 positions agree with TRBD1. This CDR3 has 15 amino acids. Germline V CDR1 and CDR2: MNHEY, SMNVEV (reference sequence). V was pared by 8 bases and J by 5 bases, with 11 bases of the junction left unmatched.

This CDR3 reads CASSLGQYREQFF. DNA for the CDR3: TGTGCCAGCAGCTTGGGACAGTACCGTGAGCAGTTCTTC. This rearrangement joins TRBV7-2 to TRBJ2-1; 7 bases agree with TRBD1. Losses at the gene ends were 3 bases for V and 9 bases for J; bases not matched to a gene: 5. Germline V gene sequence: CDR1 SGHTA, CDR2 FQGNSA. This CDR3 has 13 amino acids.

This clone occurred once. The gene calls are TRBV28 and TRBJ2-2, with 8 nucleotides matching TRBD2. J gave up 5 bases and V 6 bases, and 8 bases lay outside the gene matches. In germline, CDR1 is MDHEN, CDR2 SYDVKM. The CDR3 has 15 residues. In DNA form, the CDR3 reads TGTGCCAGCAGATCCTCGGCGGGAGGTACCGGGGAGCTGTTTTTT. The encoded protein is CASRSSAGGTGELFF.

The chain employs TRBV30 and TRBJ2-1, with D hard to call. Germline-derived CDR1 and CDR2 are GTSNPN and SVGIG (reference sequence). The V end lost 3 bases, the J end lost 4 bases, and 7 bases lay between the germline ends. This CDR3 is 12 amino acids long. The CDR3 protein is CAWRSSYNEQFF. In nucleotides, the CDR3 is TGTGCCTGGAGATCCTCTTACAATGAGCAGTTCTTC.